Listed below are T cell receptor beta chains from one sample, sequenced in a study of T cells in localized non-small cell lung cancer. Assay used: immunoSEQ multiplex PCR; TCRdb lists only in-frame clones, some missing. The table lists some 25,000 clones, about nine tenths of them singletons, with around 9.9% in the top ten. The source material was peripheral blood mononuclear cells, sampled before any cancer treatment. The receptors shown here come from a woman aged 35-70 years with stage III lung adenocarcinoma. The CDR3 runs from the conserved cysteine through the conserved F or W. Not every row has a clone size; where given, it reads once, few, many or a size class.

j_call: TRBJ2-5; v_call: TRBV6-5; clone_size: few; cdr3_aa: CASSYDQETQYF
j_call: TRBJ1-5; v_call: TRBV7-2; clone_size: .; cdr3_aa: CASSNRQGGQPQHF
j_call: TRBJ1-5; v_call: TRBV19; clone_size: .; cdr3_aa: CASSMDYQPQHF
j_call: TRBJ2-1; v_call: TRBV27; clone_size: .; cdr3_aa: CASSLWDRDNEQFF
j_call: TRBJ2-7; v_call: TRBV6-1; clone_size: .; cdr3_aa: CASSEVQGTHRFEQYF
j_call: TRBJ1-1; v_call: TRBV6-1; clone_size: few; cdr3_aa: CASSKQGSTEAFF
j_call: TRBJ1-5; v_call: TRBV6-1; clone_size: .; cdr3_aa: CASSDQRNQPQHF
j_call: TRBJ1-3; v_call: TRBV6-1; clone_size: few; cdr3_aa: CASSDGSRYSGNTIYF
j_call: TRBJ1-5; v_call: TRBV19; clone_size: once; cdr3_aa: CASTPGTGRNQPQHF
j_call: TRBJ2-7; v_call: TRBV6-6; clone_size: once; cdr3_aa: CASSRRDRGPYEQYF
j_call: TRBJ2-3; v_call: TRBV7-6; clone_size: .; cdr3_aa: CASSSRFSGGDTQYF
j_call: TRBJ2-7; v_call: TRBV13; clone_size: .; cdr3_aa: CASSLSGGQGEQYF
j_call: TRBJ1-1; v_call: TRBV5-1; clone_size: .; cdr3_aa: CASSWAGQLNTEAFF
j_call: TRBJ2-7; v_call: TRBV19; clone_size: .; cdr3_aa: CASSIWLAHYEQYF
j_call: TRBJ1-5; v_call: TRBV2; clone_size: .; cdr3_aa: CASSGQGSNQPQHF
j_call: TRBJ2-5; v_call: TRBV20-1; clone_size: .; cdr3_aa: CSARTQETQYF
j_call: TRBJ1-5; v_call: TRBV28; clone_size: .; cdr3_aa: CASSLPGSGNQPQHF
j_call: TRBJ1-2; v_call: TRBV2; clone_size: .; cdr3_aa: CASRDYSTGVYGYTF
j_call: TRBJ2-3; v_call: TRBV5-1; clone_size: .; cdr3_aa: CASRVSADTQYF
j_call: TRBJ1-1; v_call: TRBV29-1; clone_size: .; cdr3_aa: CSVERPLNTEAFF
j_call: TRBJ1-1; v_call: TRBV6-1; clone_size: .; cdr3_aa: CASRWALRDTEAFF
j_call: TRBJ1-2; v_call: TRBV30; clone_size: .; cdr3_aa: CAWSVLRANYGYTF
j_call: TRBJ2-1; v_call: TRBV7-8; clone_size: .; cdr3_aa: CASSPKRLGEQFF
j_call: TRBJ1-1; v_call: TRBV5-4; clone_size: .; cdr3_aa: CASSFPQGTYTEAFF
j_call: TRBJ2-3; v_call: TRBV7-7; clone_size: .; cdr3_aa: CASSPGGRGTDTQYF
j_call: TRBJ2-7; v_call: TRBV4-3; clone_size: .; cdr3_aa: CASSQGVASGLGEQYF
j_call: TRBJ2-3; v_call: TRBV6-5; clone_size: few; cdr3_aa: CASSYRDRVFDTQYF
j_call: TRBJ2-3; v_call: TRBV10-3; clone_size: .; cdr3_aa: CATQGSTSTDTQYF
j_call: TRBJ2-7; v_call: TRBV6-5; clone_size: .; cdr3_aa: CASRPGQGRYEQYF
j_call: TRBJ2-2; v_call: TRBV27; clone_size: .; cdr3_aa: CASTLLARVTSTGELFF
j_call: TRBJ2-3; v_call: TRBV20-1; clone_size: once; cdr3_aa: CSQPGQDIGF
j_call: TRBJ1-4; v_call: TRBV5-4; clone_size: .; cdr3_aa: CASSLSGTDNEKLFF
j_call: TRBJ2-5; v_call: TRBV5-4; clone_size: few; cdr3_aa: CASSLARREETQYF
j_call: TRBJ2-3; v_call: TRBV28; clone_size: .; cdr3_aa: CASSHRDRRTDTQYF
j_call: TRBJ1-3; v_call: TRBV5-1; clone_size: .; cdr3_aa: CASSPEAVGNTIYF
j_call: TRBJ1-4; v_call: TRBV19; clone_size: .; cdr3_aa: CASRDMEIFREPNEKLFF
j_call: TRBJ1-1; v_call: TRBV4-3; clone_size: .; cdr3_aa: CASSQDQGLNTEAFF
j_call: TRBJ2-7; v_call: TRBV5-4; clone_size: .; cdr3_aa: CASSQKQGASFYEQYF
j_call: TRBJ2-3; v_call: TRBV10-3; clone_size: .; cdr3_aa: CAISDKASTDTQYF
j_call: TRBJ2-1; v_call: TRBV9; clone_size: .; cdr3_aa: CASTPSSGSYNEQFF
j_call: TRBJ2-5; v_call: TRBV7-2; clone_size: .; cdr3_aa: CASSRLGADQETQYF
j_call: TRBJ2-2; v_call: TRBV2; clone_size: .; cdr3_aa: CASSHWAGELFF
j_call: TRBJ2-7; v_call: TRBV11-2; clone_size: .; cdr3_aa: CASSLDSRGTYEQYF
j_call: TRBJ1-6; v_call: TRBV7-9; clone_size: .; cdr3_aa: CASSLGQGSWNSPLHF
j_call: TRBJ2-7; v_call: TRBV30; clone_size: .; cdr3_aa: CAWDVGGSSYEQYF
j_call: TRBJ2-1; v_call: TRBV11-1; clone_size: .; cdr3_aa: CASSLVGPRAVF
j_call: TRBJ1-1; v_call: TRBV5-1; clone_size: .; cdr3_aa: CASTSRLGTGDTEAFF
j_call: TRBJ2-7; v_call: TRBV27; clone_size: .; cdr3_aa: CATQKDRPPYEQYF
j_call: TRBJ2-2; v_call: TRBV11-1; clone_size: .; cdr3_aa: CASSLKGQGAYTGELFF